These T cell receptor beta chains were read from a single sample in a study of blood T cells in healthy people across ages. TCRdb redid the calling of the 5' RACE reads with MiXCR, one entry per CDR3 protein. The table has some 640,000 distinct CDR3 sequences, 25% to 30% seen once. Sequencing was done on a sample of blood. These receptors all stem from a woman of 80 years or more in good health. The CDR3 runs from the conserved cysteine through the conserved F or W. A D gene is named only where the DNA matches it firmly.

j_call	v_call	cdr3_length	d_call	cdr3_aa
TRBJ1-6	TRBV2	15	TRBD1	CASSELGQGRTPLHF
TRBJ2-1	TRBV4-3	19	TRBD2	CASSQDNGGATFRRNEQFF
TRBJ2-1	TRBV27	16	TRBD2	CASSLWLAGGDNEQFF
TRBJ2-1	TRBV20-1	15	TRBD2	CSAATLAGFYNEQFF
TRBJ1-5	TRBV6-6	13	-	CASRIDSNQPQHF
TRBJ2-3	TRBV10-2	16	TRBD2	CASTPPSGSVTDTQYF
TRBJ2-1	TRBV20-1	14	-	CSARGRAVYNEQFF
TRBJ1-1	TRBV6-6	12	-	CASIEGNTEAFF
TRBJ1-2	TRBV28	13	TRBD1	CASSSGQERGYTF
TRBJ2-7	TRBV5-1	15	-	CASSLTTGEWNEQYF
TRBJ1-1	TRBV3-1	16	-	CASSQDLRSWNTEAFF
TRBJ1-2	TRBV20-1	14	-	CSARKDTDNYGYTF
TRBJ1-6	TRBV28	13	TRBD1	CASITGGKSPLHF
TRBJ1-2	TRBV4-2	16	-	CASSQDGGGLWYGYTF
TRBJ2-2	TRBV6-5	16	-	CASRGAPPSNTGELFF